This section outlines one T cell receptor beta chain sequence together with its context. Its antigen is currently not known. Within one base of it there is no much larger clone, and no base qualities were kept. This entry is derived from a study of blood T cell repertoires in COVID-19 (dated by TCRdb to 2018 to 2020). Study-level background: The collaborator samples originated in the United States, Italy and Spain and spanned the acute and convalescent phases of COVID-19. The dataset comprised deeply sampled blood TCRbeta repertoires from subjects exposed to, actively infected with, or recovered from COVID-19. Where available, HLA class I and class II types were obtained from metadata supplied by the sample provider rather than from assay-based typing. The repertoires were made available in a free public database intended to serve as a resource for research on the immune response to SARS-CoV-2. The sample metadata nearly always contained a de-identified subject ID, COVID-19 status, age in years and sex. Samples were obtained from the ongoing ImmuneRACE study (first 160 participants) and from some 1,300 subjects provided by 6 global collaborators. The prospective study material was composed of cDNA or gDNA derived from T cells, B-cell-depleted T cells, or PBMCs.

Broader findings and caveats from the paper: The amount of clinical and demographic metadata varied by source and participant and was provided uncurated.

TCRbeta CDR3 regions were amplified from genomic DNA by means of the immunoSEQ Assay, a bias-controlled multiplex PCR. The paper's data handling went like this. Nucleated cell counts per sample were estimated from amplification of reference gene primers within the assay. Sequence reads were collapsed and filtered to measure the absolute abundance of every unique TCRbeta CDR3 rearrangement. Productive Simpson clonality was computed per sample as the square root of Simpson's diversity index over productive rearrangements. TCRdb holds this immuneACCESS table with in-frame rearrangements only. Some clones are missing; in checked studies, unresolved V genes explain under half, and the rest has no known cause. D and trimming come from the DNA, and the V and J calls and clone size come from that table. The sample profile shows around 310,000 clones; nearly 90% of them were found once. The top ten clones comprise roughly 1% of the sample.

Based on the germline V gene (reference sequence), the CDR1 and CDR2 sequences are SEHNR and FQNEAQ. The CDR3 goes from the cysteine to the phenylalanine over 15 residues. Only the CDR3 DNA stays, 45 bases, in frame from base 1. After removal of 5 bases from V and 9 bases from J, the junction retains 13 bases not matched to a gene. In Seattle, one collaborating source enrolled patients while the infection was active and tracked those patients longitudinally over the course of disease. The collaborating institutions used their own protocols to collect whole blood in K2EDTA tubes. For TCRbeta analysis, collaborator samples were shipped as frozen whole blood, as isolated PBMCs, or as DNA extracted from either sample type.

The chain is assembled from TRBV7-9 and TRBJ2-7; a stretch of 10 junction bases matches TRBD1. The sequence was obtained from a woman aged 40 to 55 with COVID-19, enrolled during active disease. The sample consisted of peripheral blood. The base sequence is TGTGCCAGCAGCGTCCCGGGACAGGGGACCGTCGGGCAGTACTTC. This gives the protein CASSVPGQGTVGQYF.